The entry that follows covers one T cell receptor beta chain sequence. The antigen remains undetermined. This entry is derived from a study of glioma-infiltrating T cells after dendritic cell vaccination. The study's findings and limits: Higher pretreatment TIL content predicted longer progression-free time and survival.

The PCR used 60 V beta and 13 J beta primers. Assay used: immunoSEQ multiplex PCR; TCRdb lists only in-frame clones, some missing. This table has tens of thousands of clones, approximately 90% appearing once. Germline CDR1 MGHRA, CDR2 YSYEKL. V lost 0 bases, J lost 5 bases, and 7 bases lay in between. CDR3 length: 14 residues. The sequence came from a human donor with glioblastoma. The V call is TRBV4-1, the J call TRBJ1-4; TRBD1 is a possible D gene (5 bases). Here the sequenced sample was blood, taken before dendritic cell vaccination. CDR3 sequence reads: CASSQDGGNEKLFF. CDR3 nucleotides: TGCGCCAGCAGCCAAGACGGGGGGAATGAAAAACTGTTTTTT.